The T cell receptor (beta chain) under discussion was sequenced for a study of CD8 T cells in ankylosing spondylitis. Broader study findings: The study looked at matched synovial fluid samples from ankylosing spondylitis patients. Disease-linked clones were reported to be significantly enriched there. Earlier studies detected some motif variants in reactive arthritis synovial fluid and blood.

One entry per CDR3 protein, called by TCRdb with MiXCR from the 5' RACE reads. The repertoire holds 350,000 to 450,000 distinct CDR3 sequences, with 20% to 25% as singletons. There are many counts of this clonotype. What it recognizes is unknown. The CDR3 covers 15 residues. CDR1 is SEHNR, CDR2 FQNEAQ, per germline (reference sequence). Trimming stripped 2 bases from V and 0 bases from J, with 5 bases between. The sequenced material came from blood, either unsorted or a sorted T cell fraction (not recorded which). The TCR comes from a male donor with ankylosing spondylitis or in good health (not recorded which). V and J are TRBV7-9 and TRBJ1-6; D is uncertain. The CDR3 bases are TGTGCCAGCAGCTTAAAGAGCTCCTATAATTCACCCCTCCACTTT. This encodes CASSLKSSYNSPLHF. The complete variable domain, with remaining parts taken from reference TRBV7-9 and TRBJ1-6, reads DTGVSQNPRHKITKRGQNVTFRCDPISEHNRLYWYRQTLGQGPEFLTYFQNEAQLEKSRLLSDRFSAERPKGSFSTLEIQRTEQGDSAMYLCASSLKSSYNSPLHFGNGTRLTVT.